This T cell receptor (beta chain) stems from a study of CD8+CD57+ T cells in acquired aplastic anemia. At the level of the study: The average for DNA from sorted CD4+ and CD8+ cells was around 3.4 ug. Study-wide results and caveats: For CD8+ Simpson's diversity, patients and controls showed no significant difference. Patients and controls shared around 30 CD8+ CDR3 sequences.

Sequenced patients had shown CD8+CD57+ cell expansion by flow cytometry. Every one of the patients had aplastic anemia (severe, acquired). Germline CDR1 SQVTM, CDR2 ANQGSEA. This CDR3 has 12 residues. Germline trimming cut 5 bases from V and 8 bases from J; bases unmatched to any gene: 8. TCR beta VDJ combinations and CDR3 sequences were profiled from genomic DNA. One entry per CDR3 protein, called by TCRdb with MiXCR from the reads. The table lists under 250,000 distinct CDR3 sequences, 45% to 50% of them singletons. On this clonotype: Its specificity is not known.

Sequencing used sorted CD4+, CD8+, or CD8+CD57+ T cells (not recorded which) from PBMCs. The receptor was isolated from a human donor with aplastic anemia. This rearrangement joins TRBV29-1 to TRBJ1-1; TRBD1 matches at 7 bases. The DNA for the CDR3 is TGCAGCGTTTCTCAGACAGGGCACGAAGCTTTCTTT. This sequence encodes CSVSQTGHEAFF.